One T cell receptor (beta chain) is described in this entry. The data were taken from a study of T cell changes during pregnancy in multiple sclerosis. CDR1 and CDR2 (germline): SGHDT, YYEEEE. CDR3 length: 15 amino acids. Profiled with immunoSEQ multiplex PCR; TCRdb holds only in-frame clones, not every one. This table holds about 68,000 clones, around 90% found once. The chain links TRBV5-6 to TRBJ2-5; 7 positions agree with TRBD1. Gene TRBJ2-7 matches the end of the DNA better, so the J call may be wrong. The clonotype originates from a female donor in good health, enrolled as a control in a pregnancy study. Material: peripheral blood, obtained after pregnancy. The CDR3 DNA follows: TGTGCCAGCAGCCTAGTCGACAGGGTGTTCCACGAGCAGTACTTC. Translating gives CASSLVDRVFHEQYF.